This is a list of T cell receptor beta chains from one sample in a study of cytomegalovirus exposure and HLA in healthy donors. Method: immunoSEQ multiplex PCR; TCRdb's copy keeps in-frame clones and lacks some. The repertoire holds 55,000 to 85,000 clones, with approximately 94% as singletons. The material sequenced was PBMCs. These receptor sequences come from a young woman in good health and CMV-seronegative. CDR3s include the opening cysteine and the closing phenylalanine or tryptophan. D genes are given only for firm matches. Size values are once, few and many counts, or a class for expanded clones, and some rows have none.

d_call	j_call	clone_size	v_call	cdr3_aa	cdr3_nt
-	TRBJ1-2	once	TRBV29-1	CSVVRGNDYGYTF	TGCAGCGTTGTTAGGGGGAACGACTATGGCTACACCTTC
-	TRBJ1-2	-	TRBV18	CASSPSSGGYTF	TGTGCCAGCTCACCAAGCTCAGGTGGCTACACCTTC
TRBD2	TRBJ2-5	-	TRBV5-1	CASSSGTSGDQETQYF	TGCGCCAGCAGCTCCGGGACTAGCGGGGACCAAGAGACCCAGTACTTC
-	TRBJ1-2	-	TRBV29-1	CSVGAETALSGGYTF	TGCAGCGTTGGGGCCGAGACTGCGCTATCGGGGGGCTACACCTTC
TRBD1	TRBJ2-7	-	TRBV16	CASSQSGTGWNEQYF	TGTGCCAGCAGCCAATCGGGGACAGGTTGGAACGAGCAGTACTTC
-	TRBJ1-2	-	TRBV14	CASSPRGALAYTF	TGTGCCAGCAGCCCGCGGGGGGCCTTAGCCTACACCTTC
-	TRBJ1-3	-	TRBV11-2	CASSLFEAGNTIYF	TGTGCCAGCAGCTTATTTGAGGCTGGAAACACCATATATTTT
-	TRBJ2-3	once	TRBV6-4	CASAEEGNTDTQYF	TGTGCCAGCGCCGAAGAGGGCAACACAGATACGCAGTATTTT
-	TRBJ1-3	-	TRBV10-3	CAISELWANSGNTIYF	TGTGCCATCAGTGAGCTCTGGGCCAACTCTGGAAACACCATATATTTT
-	TRBJ2-5	-	TRBV25-1	CASSPGDRGSGETQYF	TGTGCCAGCAGTCCTGGGGATAGGGGAAGTGGCGAGACCCAGTACTTC
TRBD2	TRBJ2-7	-	TRBV28	CASSSRSSGRHEQYF	TGTGCCAGCAGTTCCCGAAGTAGCGGGAGACACGAGCAGTACTTC
-	TRBJ1-2	-	TRBV6-1	CASSDLFRHLENF	TGTGCCAGCAGTGATCTATTCCGCCATCTAGAAAACTTC
-	TRBJ1-1	-	TRBV5-8	CASSLKGGTEAFF	TGTGCCAGCAGCTTGAAAGGGGGAACTGAAGCTTTCTTT
-	TRBJ1-2	-	TRBV11-2	CASSLQAGDNYGYTF	TGTGCCAGCAGCTTACAGGCAGGGGATAACTATGGCTACACCTTC
-	TRBJ1-5	-	TRBV10-1	CASSDRMGQPQHF	TGCGCCAGCAGCGACAGGATGGGTCAGCCCCAGCATTTT
TRBD1	TRBJ1-2	-	TRBV29-1	CSVERVWGQIYGYTF	TGCAGCGTTGAAAGGGTGTGGGGACAGATTTATGGCTACACCTTC
TRBD1	TRBJ2-3	few	TRBV15	CATSREGQGTDTQYF	TGTGCCACCAGCAGAGAGGGACAGGGCACAGATACGCAGTATTTT
TRBD1	TRBJ1-4	-	TRBV28	CASGGTGNGEKLFF	TGTGCCAGCGGGGGGACAGGGAACGGTGAAAAACTGTTTTTT
-	TRBJ2-4	-	TRBV6-1	CASSGELAKNIQYF	TGTGCCAGCAGTGGGGAGCTAGCCAAAAACATTCAGTACTTC
TRBD2	TRBJ2-3	-	TRBV7-2	CASSFTSGSRSDTQYF	TGTGCCAGCAGCTTCACTAGCGGGAGTCGATCAGATACGCAGTATTTT
-	TRBJ2-1	-	TRBV30	CAWSVAVQLFF	TGTGCCTGGAGTGTAGCGGTCCAATTGTTCTTC
-	TRBJ2-1	-	TRBV14	CASSPTGKTYNEQFF	TGTGCCAGCAGCCCAACCGGGAAGACGTACAATGAGCAGTTCTTC
-	TRBJ2-5	-	TRBV4-1	CASSQAPGFQETQYF	TGCGCCAGCAGCCAAGCTCCAGGATTCCAAGAGACCCAGTACTTC
-	TRBJ2-7	-	TRBV25-1	CASSAKYEQYF	TGTGCCAGCAGTGCCAAATACGAGCAGTACTTC
-	TRBJ1-2	-	TRBV7-6	CASSYDLGGRGYGYTF	TGTGCCAGCAGCTATGATTTGGGGGGGCGAGGCTATGGCTACACCTTC
TRBD1	TRBJ1-1	once	TRBV10-3	CATIGVKTGVNTEAFF	TGTGCCACCATCGGCGTTAAGACAGGGGTGAACACTGAAGCTTTCTTT
-	TRBJ2-7	-	TRBV29-1	CSVVFRTSASEQYF	TGCAGCGTGGTCTTTCGGACATCGGCTTCCGAGCAGTACTTC
-	TRBJ2-7	-	TRBV9	CASSPDSTPYEQYF	TGTGCCAGCAGCCCCGATAGCACCCCGTACGAGCAGTACTTC
TRBD2	TRBJ2-2	-	TRBV7-9	CASSLGLAGDTGELFF	TGTGCCAGCAGCTTAGGCCTAGCGGGGGACACCGGGGAGCTGTTTTTT
TRBD1	TRBJ2-6	-	TRBV9	CASSADSGTASLWANVLTF	TGTGCCAGCAGCGCAGATTCCGGGACAGCTTCCCTCTGGGCCAACGTCCTGACTTTC